The 21 T cell receptor beta chains presented below share a single source sample, sequenced in a study of blood T cell repertoires in COVID-19. Profiling relied on immunoSEQ multiplex PCR, and the TCRdb table lists in-frame clones only, not all of them. Found here are 250,000 or so clones, around 84% of them singletons; the top ten hold approximately 1.5%. Material: peripheral blood. The receptors shown here come from a woman aged 40 to 50 who had recovered from COVID-19.

The chain recombines TRBV7-2 with TRBJ2-5; TRBD2 matches 9 bases. The CDR3 length is 15 residues. Germline CDR1 reads SGHTA; CDR2 reads FQGNSA. V shed 6 bases, J shed 2 bases, and the junction held 7 bases outside the gene matches. This CDR3 reads CASSYQRGEQETQYF. Written as DNA, the CDR3 is TGTGCCAGCAGTTATCAGCGGGGGGAACAAGAGACCCAGTACTTC.

The chain joins TRBV4-1 to TRBJ2-2; 7 bases are a match to TRBD2. This CDR3 contains 15 residues. CDR1 is MGHRA, CDR2 YSYEKL, per germline. J was trimmed by 3 bases and V by 1 base; bases with no gene match: 2. CDR3 region: CASSQVAGDTGELFF. The DNA of the CDR3 is TGCGCCAGCAGCCAAGTGGCGGGGGACACCGGGGAGCTGTTTTTT.

The chain is built from TRBV9 and TRBJ2-2; TRBD2 might be the D (5 bases). The CDR3 sequence is 16 residues long. Trimming stripped 4 bases from V and 8 bases from J, with 21 bases between. Germline lookup yields CDR1 SGDLS and CDR2 YYNGEE. This CDR3 reads CASSRTVRVGKGELFF. CDR3 in DNA: TGTGCCAGCAGCCGGACGGTTCGCGTCGGGAAAGGGGAGCTGTTTTTT.

J is TRBJ2-5 and V is TRBV7-2; possibly TRBD2 for D (6 bases). There are 14 residues in the CDR3. Trimming took off 6 bases at V and 2 bases at J, with 13 bases between the two ends. Germline V gene sequence: CDR1 SGHTA, CDR2 FQGNSA. CDR3 in amino acids: CASRKTRLQETQYF. The DNA of the CDR3 is TGTGCCAGCAGGAAGACTAGACTTCAAGAGACCCAGTACTTC. Looking up the rest from reference TRBV7-2 and TRBJ2-5 gives the full variable domain: GAGVSQSPSNKVTEKGKDVELRCDPISGHTALYWYRQSLGQGLEFLIYFQGNSAPDKSGLPSDRFSAERTGGSVSTLTIQRTQQEDSAVYLCASRKTRLQETQYFGPGTRLLVL.

The chain recombines TRBV7-9 with TRBJ1-4; D gene uncertain. Trimming left V 4 bases short and J 5 bases short, with 14 bases between. This CDR3 is 15 amino acids long. Germline CDR1 reads SEHNR; CDR2 reads FQNEAQ (reference sequence). The CDR3 sequence is CASSSRLLENEKLFF. CDR3 in DNA: TGTGCCAGCAGCTCCCGACTTTTGGAGAATGAAAAACTGTTTTTT. Complete variable domain (other parts from reference TRBV7-9 and TRBJ1-4): DTGVSQNPRHKITKRGQNVTFRCDPISEHNRLYWYRQTLGQGPEFLTYFQNEAQLEKSRLLSDRFSAERPKGSFSTLEIQRTEQGDSAMYLCASSSRLLENEKLFFGSGTQLSVL.

This chain connects TRBV25-1 to TRBJ2-7; D not resolved. This CDR3 region has 14 residues. CDR1 is MGHDK and CDR2 is SYGVNS in the germline V gene. The V end was cut by 5 bases, the J end by 1 base, with 12 bases between. CDR3 nucleotides: TGTGCCAGCAGTCCGTACGGGTTTTCCTACGAGCAGTACTTC. Protein product: CASSPYGFSYEQYF.

This rearrangement joins TRBV6-5 to TRBJ2-5; 8 bases fit TRBD2. V trimming: 6 bases; J trimming: 2 bases; junction bases outside the gene matches: 5. This CDR3 is built from 14 residues. CDR1 is MNHEY, CDR2 SVGAGI, per germline. The CDR3 sequence is CASRVTSVQETQYF. DNA for the CDR3: TGTGCCAGCAGGGTGACTAGCGTGCAAGAGACCCAGTACTTC.

This clone has more than one count but fewer than ten. The V gene is TRBV28, the J gene TRBJ2-7, with D perhaps matching TRBD2 (5 bases). Germline V gives CDR1 MDHEN, CDR2 SYDVKM. The CDR3 totals 14 residues. The germline V and J ends were trimmed by 3 bases and 2 bases, with 11 bases remaining between them. This CDR3 reads CASSFSGVTYEQYF. In DNA, the CDR3 is TGTGCCAGCAGTTTTTCCGGGGTAACCTACGAGCAGTACTTC.

The CDR3 region has the DNA TGCGCCAGCAGCTCGGAGGGGAGGACCGGGGAGCTGTTTTTT. Residues: CASSSEGRTGELFF. This chain joins TRBV5-1 and TRBJ2-2; possible D gene TRBD2, 6 bases. This CDR3 is 14 amino acids long. CDR1 is SGHRS, CDR2 YFSETQ, per germline. Trimming removed 3 bases at V and 5 bases at J, with 11 bases between.

This clone was seen a handful of times. The chain combines TRBV7-9 with TRBJ2-7, with D possibly matching TRBD2 (5 bases). Trimming pared 4 bases from V and 7 bases from J, leaving 17 bases between. CDR1 and CDR2 (germline): SEHNR, FQNEAQ (reference sequence). The CDR3 is made up of 14 amino acids. This CDR3 is CASSWVEGAKEQYF. The DNA of the CDR3 is TGTGCCAGCAGCTGGGTCGAGGGCGCGAAAGAGCAGTACTTC.

This chain uses TRBV2 with TRBJ1-3; 8 nucleotides match TRBD1. V lost 3 bases and J lost 9; bases outside the gene matches: 10. CDR3 size: 15 residues. Per germline, CDR1 SNHLY and CDR2 FYNNEI. The CDR3 loop is CASSETGVSWVTIYF. The DNA of the CDR3 is TGTGCCAGCAGTGAGACAGGGGTGTCCTGGGTCACCATATATTTT.

A single count supports this clone. This chain joins TRBV4-1 and TRBJ1-6; weak D call: TRBD1 (6 bases). Germline CDR1 reads MGHRA; CDR2 reads YSYEKL. There are 16 residues in the CDR3. The germline V and J ends were trimmed by 1 base and 8 bases, with 15 bases remaining between them. The CDR3: CASSQVRGGVYSPLHF. CDR3 DNA sequence: TGCGCCAGCAGCCAAGTAAGGGGGGGGGTGTATTCACCCCTCCACTTT.

This chain uses TRBV25-1 with TRBJ1-1; 9 bases agree with TRBD1. The J segment lost 7 bases and the V segment lost 11 bases, leaving 5 bases of the junction unmatched. This CDR3 is 11 amino acids long. Looked up from germline, CDR1 is MGHDK and CDR2 is SYGVNS. Written as DNA, the CDR3 is TGTGCCGCACAGGGGGCTGGTGAAGCTTTCTTT. This sequence encodes CAAQGAGEAFF.

The genes are TRBV9 and TRBJ1-1; D possibly corresponds to TRBD1 (5 bases). From germline, CDR1 is SGDLS and CDR2 YYNGEE. V lost 3 bases, J lost 1 base, and 16 bases lay in between. The CDR3 contains 16 residues. CDR3 in amino acids: CASSAPGVDENTEAFF. The CDR3 nucleotides read TGTGCCAGCAGCGCTCCGGGGGTGGATGAGAACACTGAAGCTTTCTTT. Full variable domain (rest looked up from reference TRBV9 and TRBJ1-1): DSGVTQTPKHLITATGQRVTLRCSPRSGDLSVYWYQQSLDQGLQFLIQYYNGEERAKGNILERFSAQQFPDLHSELNLSSLELGDSALYFCASSAPGVDENTEAFFGQGTRLTVV.

V usage is TRBV7-9 and J usage is TRBJ2-3; 10 nucleotides agree with TRBD2. CDR1 and CDR2 from the germline V gene are SEHNR and FQNEAQ (reference sequence). The CDR3 has 18 amino acids. Trimming took 5 bases from V and 1 from J; bases not matched to a gene: 12. CDR3 DNA: TGTGCCAGCAGCACCCCCAGGACTAGCGGAGATGGCACAGATACGCAGTATTTT. Its translation is CASSTPRTSGDGTDTQYF.

The V call is TRBV7-2, the J call TRBJ2-2; a weak D match, TRBD2 (5 bases). Germline CDR1 reads SGHTA; CDR2 reads FQGNSA. The CDR3 contains 12 residues. The ends were cut back, 5 bases at V and 9 bases at J, with 10 bases in the middle. The DNA of the CDR3 is TGTGCCAGCAGCCGGACCGGGAGGGAGCTGTTTTTT. Its protein product is CASSRTGRELFF.

The chain couples TRBV2 to TRBJ2-1; TRBD2 is a possible D gene (5 bases). Germline assignment: CDR1 SNHLY and CDR2 FYNNEI. The CDR3 has 16 amino acids. V was shortened by 6 bases and J by 9 bases, with 24 bases between the two germline ends. Here the CDR3 reads CASRHRPRTSASEQFF. The CDR3, as DNA: TGTGCCAGCAGACACCGACCCCGGACTTCTGCCAGTGAGCAGTTCTTC.

This clone was detected a few times. V gene TRBV4-1 combines with J gene TRBJ1-5, with TRBD1 identical over 7 bases. V dropped 4 bases and J dropped 2; count of bases not matched to a gene: 2. Germline V CDR1 and CDR2: MGHRA, YSYEKL. This CDR3 region has 14 residues. This chain's CDR3 is CASSLGTGNQPQHF. Here the CDR3 DNA reads TGCGCCAGCAGCCTAGGGACAGGCAATCAGCCCCAGCATTTT.

The J gene is TRBJ2-7, the V gene TRBV11-2, with TRBD1 matching over 11 bases. V lost 4 bases, J lost 3 bases, and 2 bases stayed unmatched. CDR1 and CDR2 from the germline V gene are SGHAT and FQNNGV. The CDR3 has 14 residues. The CDR3 loop is CASSSGTGGYEQYF. The CDR3 DNA follows: TGTGCCAGCAGCTCAGGGACAGGGGGCTACGAGCAGTACTTC. Drawing the rest from reference TRBV11-2 and TRBJ2-7, the complete variable domain is EAGVAQSPRYKIIEKRQSVAFWCNPISGHATLYWYQQILGQGPKLLIQFQNNGVVDDSQLPKDRFSAERLKGVDSTLKIQPAKLEDSAVYLCASSSGTGGYEQYFGPGTRLTVT.

V gene TRBV14 combines with J gene TRBJ2-7, with 8 bases identical to TRBD1. V gave up 2 bases and J gave up 5 bases; unmatched junction bases: 8. There are 15 residues in the CDR3. The germline V gene has CDR1 SGHDN and CDR2 FVKESK. CDR3 sequence (DNA): TGTGCCAGCAGCCAACTTATTACAGGGGGACACGAGCAGTACTTC. Translating gives CASSQLITGGHEQYF.

The CDR3 DNA sequence: TGTGCCAGCAGTAAAGCCTCGGGCCCAAGGGGATTCTACGAGCAGTACTTC. Its protein product is CASSKASGPRGFYEQYF. The gene calls are TRBV5-6 and TRBJ2-7; D is perhaps TRBD1 (5 bases). V lost 5 bases, J lost 3 bases, and 24 bases lay in between. This CDR3 spans 17 amino acids. Per germline, CDR1 SGHDT and CDR2 YYEEEE.